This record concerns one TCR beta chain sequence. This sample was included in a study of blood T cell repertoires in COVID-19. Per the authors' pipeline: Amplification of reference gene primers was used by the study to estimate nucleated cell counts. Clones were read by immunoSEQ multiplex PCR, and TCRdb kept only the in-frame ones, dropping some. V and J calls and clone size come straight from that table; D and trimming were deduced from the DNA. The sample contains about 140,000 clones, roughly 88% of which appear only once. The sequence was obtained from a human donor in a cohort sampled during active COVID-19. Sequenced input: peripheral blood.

CDR3 bases: TGTGCCAGCAGCCAAGGTTGGGCAGCCGCCTACGAGCAGTACTTC. Residues: CASSQGWAAAYEQYF. The J gene is TRBJ2-7, the V gene TRBV4-2; no clear D. CDR1 LGHNA and CDR2 YNFKEQ come from the germline V gene. V lost 1 base, J lost 2 bases, and 12 bases lay in between. The CDR3 covers 15 residues.